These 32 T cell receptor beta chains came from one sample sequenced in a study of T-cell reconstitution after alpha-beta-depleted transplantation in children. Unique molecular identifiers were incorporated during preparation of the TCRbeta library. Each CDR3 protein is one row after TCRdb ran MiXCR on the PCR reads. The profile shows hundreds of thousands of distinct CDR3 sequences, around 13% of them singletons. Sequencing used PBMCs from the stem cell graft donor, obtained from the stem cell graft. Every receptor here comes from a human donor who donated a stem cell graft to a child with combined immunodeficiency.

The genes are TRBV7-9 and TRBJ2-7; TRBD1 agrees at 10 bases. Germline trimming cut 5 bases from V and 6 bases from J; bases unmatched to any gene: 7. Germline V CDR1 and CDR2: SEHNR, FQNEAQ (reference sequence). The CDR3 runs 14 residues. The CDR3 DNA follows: TGTGCCAGCAGCCTGGGACAGGGGTTGGTCGAGCAGTACTTC. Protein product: CASSLGQGLVEQYF.

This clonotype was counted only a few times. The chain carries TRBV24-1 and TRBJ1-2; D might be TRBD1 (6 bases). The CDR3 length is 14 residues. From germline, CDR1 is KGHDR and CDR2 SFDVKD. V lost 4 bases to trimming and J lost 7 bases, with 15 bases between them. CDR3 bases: TGTGCCACCAGTGAGACTGACAGGTATCGTGGCTACACCTTC. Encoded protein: CATSETDRYRGYTF.

The CDR3 DNA follows: TGTGCCAGCAGCTGGGACAGGGGTCGCAATCAGCCCCAGCATTTT. Residues: CASSWDRGRNQPQHF. This rearrangement joins TRBV7-2 to TRBJ1-5, with TRBD1 identical over 10 bases. Germline loops: CDR1 SGHTA, CDR2 FQGNSA. V gave up 4 bases and J gave up 2 bases; unmatched junction bases: 2. The CDR3 contains 15 residues.

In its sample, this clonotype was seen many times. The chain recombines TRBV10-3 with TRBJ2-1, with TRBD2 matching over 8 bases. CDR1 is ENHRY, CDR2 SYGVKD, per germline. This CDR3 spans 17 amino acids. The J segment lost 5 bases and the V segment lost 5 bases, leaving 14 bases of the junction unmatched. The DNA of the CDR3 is TGTGCCATCAGTAACACGCGAGCGGGAGAGGCGGACAATGAGCAGTTCTTC. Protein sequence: CAISNTRAGEADNEQFF.

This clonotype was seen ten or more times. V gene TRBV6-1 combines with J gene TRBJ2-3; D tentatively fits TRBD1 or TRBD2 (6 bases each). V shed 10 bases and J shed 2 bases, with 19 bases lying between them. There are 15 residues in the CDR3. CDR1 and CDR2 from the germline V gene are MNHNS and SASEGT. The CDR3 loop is CATHQLGGTTDTQYF. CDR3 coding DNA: TGTGCCACCCACCAATTAGGGGGGACCACAGATACGCAGTATTTT.

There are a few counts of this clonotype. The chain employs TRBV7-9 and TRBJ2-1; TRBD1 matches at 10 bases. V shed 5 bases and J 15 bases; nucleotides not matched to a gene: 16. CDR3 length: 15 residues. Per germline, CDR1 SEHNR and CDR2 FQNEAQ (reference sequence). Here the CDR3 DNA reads TGTGCCAGCAGCCTCACCGGGACAGGGGATCCCCGAGGGTTCTTC. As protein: CASSLTGTGDPRGFF.

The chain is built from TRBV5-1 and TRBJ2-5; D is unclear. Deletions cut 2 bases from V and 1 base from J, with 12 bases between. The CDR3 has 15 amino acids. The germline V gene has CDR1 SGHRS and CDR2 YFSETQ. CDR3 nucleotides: TGCGCCAGCAGCTTTCGGACCCCGGCCCAAGAGACCCAGTACTTC. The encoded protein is CASSFRTPAQETQYF.

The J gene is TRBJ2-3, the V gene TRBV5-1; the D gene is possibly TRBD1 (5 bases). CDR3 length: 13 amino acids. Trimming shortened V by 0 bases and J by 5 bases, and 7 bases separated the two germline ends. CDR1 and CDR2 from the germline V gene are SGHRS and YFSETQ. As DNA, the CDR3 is TGCGCCAGCAGCTTGGTAACAGGAGATACGCAGTATTTT. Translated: CASSLVTGDTQYF.

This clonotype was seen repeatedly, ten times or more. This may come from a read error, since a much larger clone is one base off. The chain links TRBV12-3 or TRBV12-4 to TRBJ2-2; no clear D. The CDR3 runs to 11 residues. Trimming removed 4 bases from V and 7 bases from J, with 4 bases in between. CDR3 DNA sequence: TGTGCCAGCAGTTGGGGCGGGGAGCTGTTTTTT. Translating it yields CASSWGGELFF.

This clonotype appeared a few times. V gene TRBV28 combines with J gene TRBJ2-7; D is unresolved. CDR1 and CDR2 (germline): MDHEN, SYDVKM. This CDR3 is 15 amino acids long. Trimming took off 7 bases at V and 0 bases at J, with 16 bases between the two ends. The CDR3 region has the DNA TGTGCCAGCAACTCCTACAGAATGAGCTCCTACGAGCAGTACTTC. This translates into CASNSYRMSSYEQYF. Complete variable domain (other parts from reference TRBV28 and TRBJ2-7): DVKVTQSSRYLVKRTGEKVFLECVQDMDHENMFWYRQDPGLGLRLIYFSYDVKMKEKGDIPEGYSVSREKKERFSLILESASTNQTSMYLCASNSYRMSSYEQYFGPGTRLTVT.

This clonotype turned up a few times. This chain's CDR3 is CASSLDRGPGELFF. CDR3 coding DNA: TGTGCCAGCAGCTTAGATAGGGGTCCCGGGGAGCTGTTTTTT. The chain links TRBV7-2 to TRBJ2-2; possible D gene TRBD1, 5 bases. CDR3 length equals 14 residues. Germline V gene lookup returns CDR1 SGHTA and CDR2 FQGNSA. V was clipped by 1 base and J by 6 bases, with 9 bases between them.

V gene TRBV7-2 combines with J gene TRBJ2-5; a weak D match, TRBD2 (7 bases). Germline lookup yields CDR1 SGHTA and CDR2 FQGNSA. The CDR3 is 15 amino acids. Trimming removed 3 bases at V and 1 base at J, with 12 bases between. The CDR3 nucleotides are TGTGCCAGCAGCTTTGGGGGGGCGGGCCAAGAGACCCAGTACTTC. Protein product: CASSFGGAGQETQYF.

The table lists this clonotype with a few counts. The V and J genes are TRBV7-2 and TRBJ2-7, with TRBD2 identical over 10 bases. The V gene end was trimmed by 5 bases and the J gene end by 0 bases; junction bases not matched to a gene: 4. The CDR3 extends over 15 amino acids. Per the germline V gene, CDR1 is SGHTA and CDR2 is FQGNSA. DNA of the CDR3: TGTGCCAGCAGCATTAGCGGGGGGAGCTCCTACGAGCAGTACTTC. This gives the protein CASSISGGSSYEQYF. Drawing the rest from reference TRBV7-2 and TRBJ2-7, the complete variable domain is GAGVSQSPSNKVTEKGKDVELRCDPISGHTALYWYRQSLGQGLEFLIYFQGNSAPDKSGLPSDRFSAERTGGSVSTLTIQRTQQEDSAVYLCASSISGGSSYEQYFGPGTRLTVT.

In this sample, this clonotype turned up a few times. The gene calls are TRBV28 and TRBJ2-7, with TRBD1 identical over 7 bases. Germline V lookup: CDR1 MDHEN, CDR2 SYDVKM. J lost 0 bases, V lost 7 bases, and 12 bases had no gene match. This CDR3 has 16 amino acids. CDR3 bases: TGTGCCAGCAATACACCGTCGGACAGGAGCTCCTACGAGCAGTACTTC. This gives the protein CASNTPSDRSSYEQYF.

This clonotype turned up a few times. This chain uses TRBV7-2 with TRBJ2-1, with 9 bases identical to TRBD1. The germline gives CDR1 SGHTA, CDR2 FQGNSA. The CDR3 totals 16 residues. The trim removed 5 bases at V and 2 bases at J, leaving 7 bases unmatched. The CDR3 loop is CASSPRTGAAYNEQFF. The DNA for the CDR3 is TGTGCCAGCAGCCCACGGACAGGGGCCGCCTACAATGAGCAGTTCTTC.

The DNA for the CDR3 is TGCGCCAGCAGCCAAGATGGGGCTAGCCGGAACACCGGGGAGCTGTTTTTT. Translated, it gives CASSQDGASRNTGELFF. This chain connects TRBV4-3 to TRBJ2-2, with D perhaps given as TRBD1 or TRBD2 (5 bases each). V shed 0 bases and J shed 1 base, with 12 bases lying between them. CDR3 length equals 17 residues. Germline V gene lookup returns CDR1 LGHNA and CDR2 YSLEER.

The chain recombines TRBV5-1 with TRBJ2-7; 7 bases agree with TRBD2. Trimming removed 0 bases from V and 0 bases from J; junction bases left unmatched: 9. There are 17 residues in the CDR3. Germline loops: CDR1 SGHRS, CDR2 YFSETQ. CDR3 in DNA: TGCGCCAGCAGCTTGGATTACTCGGGAGGTTACTCCTACGAGCAGTACTTC. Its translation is CASSLDYSGGYSYEQYF.

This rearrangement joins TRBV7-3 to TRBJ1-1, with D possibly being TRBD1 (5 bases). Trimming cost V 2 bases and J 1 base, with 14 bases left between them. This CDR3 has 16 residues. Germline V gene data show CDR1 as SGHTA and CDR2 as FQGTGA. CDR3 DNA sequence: TGTGCCAGCAGCTTATACTCGGGGCGTTGGAACACTGAAGCTTTCTTT. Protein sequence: CASSLYSGRWNTEAFF. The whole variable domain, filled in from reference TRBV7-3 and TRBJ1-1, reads GAGVSQTPSNKVTEKGKYVELRCDPISGHTALYWYRQSLGQGPEFLIYFQGTGAADDSGLPNDRFFAVRPEGSVSTLKIQRTERGDSAVYLCASSLYSGRWNTEAFFGQGTRLTVV.

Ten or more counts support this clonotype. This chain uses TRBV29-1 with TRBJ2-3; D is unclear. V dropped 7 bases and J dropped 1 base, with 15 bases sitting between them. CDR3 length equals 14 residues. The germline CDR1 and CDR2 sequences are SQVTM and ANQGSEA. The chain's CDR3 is CSASSAGRTDTQYF. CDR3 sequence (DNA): TGCAGCGCATCCTCGGCAGGCCGCACAGATACGCAGTATTTT.

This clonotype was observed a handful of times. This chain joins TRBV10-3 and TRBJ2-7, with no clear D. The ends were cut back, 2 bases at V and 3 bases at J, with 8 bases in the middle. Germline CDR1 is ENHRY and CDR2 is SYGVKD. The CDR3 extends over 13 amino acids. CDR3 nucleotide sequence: TGTGCCATCAGTGAGGTTGGGGACTACGAGCAGTACTTC. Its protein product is CAISEVGDYEQYF.

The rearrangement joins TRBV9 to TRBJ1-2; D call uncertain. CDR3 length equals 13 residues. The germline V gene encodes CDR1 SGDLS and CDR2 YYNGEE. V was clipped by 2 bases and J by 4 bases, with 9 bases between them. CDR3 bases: TGTGCCAGCAGCGTGGCACAGCGCTATGGCTACACCTTC. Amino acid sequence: CASSVAQRYGYTF.

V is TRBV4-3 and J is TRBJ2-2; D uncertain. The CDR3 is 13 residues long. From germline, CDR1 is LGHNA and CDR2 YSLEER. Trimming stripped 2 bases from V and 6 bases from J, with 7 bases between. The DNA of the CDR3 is TGCGCCAGCAGCCAACAAAGGGCCGGGGAGCTGTTTTTT. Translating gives CASSQQRAGELFF.

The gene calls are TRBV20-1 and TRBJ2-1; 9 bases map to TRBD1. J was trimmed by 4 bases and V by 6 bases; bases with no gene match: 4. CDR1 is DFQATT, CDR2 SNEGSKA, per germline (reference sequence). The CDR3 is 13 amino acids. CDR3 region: CSAQGQGYNEQFF. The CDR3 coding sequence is TGCAGTGCCCAGGGACAGGGTTACAATGAGCAGTTCTTC.

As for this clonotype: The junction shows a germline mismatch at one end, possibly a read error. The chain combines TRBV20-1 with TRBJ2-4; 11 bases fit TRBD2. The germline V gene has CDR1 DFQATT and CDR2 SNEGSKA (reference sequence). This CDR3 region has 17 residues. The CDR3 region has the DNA TGCTGTGCTAGAGCGAGTGTTAGCGGGAGGGCGGGGAACATTCAGTACTTC. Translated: CCARASVSGRAGNIQYF.

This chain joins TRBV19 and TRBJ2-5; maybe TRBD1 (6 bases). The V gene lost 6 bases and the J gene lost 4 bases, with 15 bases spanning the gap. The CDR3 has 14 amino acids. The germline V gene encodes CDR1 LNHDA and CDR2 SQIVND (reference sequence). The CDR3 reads CASSTTGTGETQYF. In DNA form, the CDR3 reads TGTGCCAGTAGCACCACAGGGACCGGAGAGACCCAGTACTTC.

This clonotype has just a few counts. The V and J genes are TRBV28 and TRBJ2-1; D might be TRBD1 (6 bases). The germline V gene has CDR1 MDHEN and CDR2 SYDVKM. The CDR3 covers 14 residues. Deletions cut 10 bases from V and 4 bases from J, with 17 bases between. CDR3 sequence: CATYPSGVYNEQFF. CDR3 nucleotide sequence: TGTGCCACCTACCCTTCAGGGGTTTACAATGAGCAGTTCTTC.

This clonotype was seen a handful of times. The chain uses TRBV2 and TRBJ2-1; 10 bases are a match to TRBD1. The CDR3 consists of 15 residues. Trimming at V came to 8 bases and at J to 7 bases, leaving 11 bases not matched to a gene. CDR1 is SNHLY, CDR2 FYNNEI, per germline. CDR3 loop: CASLRGQGRENEQFF. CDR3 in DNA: TGTGCCAGCCTCCGGGGACAGGGGAGAGAGAATGAGCAGTTCTTC.

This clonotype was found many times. The CDR3 reads CASSIAGGSTDTQYF. DNA for the CDR3: TGTGCCAGCAGCATAGCGGGAGGGAGCACAGATACGCAGTATTTT. The V call is TRBV12-3 or TRBV12-4, the J call TRBJ2-3; 11 bases line up with TRBD2. V lost 6 bases and J lost 0; bases outside the gene matches: 2. CDR3 size: 15 residues.

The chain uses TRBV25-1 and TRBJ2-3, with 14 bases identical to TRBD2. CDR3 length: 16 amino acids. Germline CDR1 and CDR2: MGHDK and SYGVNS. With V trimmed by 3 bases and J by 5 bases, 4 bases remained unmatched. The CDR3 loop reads CASSDGLAGGIDTQYF. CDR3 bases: TGTGCCAGCAGTGACGGACTAGCGGGGGGTATAGATACGCAGTATTTT.

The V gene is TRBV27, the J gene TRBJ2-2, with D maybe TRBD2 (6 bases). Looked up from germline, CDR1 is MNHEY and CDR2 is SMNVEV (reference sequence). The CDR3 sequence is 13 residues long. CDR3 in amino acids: CGARDSNTGELFF. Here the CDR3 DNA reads TGTGGCGCGCGGGACTCGAACACCGGGGAGCTGTTTTTT.

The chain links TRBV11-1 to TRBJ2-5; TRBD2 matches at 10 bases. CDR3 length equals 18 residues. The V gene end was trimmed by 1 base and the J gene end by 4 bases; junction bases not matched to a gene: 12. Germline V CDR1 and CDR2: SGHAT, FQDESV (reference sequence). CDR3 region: CASSLVALLAGDAETQYF. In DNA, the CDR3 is TGTGCCAGCAGCTTAGTCGCCCTGCTAGCGGGAGATGCAGAGACCCAGTACTTC.

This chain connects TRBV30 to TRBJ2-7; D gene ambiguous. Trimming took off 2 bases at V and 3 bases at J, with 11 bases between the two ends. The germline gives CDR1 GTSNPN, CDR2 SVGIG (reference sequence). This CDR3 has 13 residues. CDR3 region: CAWSPTEDYEQYF. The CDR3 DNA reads TGTGCCTGGAGTCCGACTGAGGACTACGAGCAGTACTTC. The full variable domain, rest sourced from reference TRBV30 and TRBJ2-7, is SQTIHQWPATLVQPVGSPLSLECTVEGTSNPNLYWYRQAAGRGLQLLFYSVGIGQISSEVPQNLSASRPQDRQFILSSKKLLLSDSGFYLCAWSPTEDYEQYFGPGTRLTVT.